Given below is one TCR beta chain in context. This CDR3 region has 13 residues. CDR1 is SQVTM, CDR2 ANQGSEA, per germline. J gave up 1 base and V 5 bases, and 0 bases lay outside the gene matches. Methods used by the authors: Reference gene primer amplification gave estimated nucleated cell counts. Sequenced by immunoSEQ multiplex PCR; TCRdb stores in-frame clones only, minus some. V and J calls and clone size come straight from that table; D and trimming were deduced from the DNA. There are 150,000 or so clones in the sample; roughly 84% occur only once, and 5.8% lies in the top ten. Individuals aged 18 to 89 years were recruited from fewer than 30 US areas. Self-reported history from a screening survey and questionnaire set each donor's cohort. The data belong to a study of blood T cell repertoires in COVID-19. About the research overall: T cells, B-cell-depleted T cells, or PBMCs supplied cDNA or gDNA.

V usage is TRBV29-1 and J usage is TRBJ2-7, with 12 bases lining up with TRBD2. This clonotype originated in a woman between 50 and 59 years old who had been exposed to COVID-19. Sequencing input: PBMCs or T cells enriched from blood (not recorded which). CDR3 region: CSVLAGGSYEQYF. Here the CDR3 DNA reads TGCAGCGTTCTAGCGGGAGGGTCCTACGAGCAGTACTTC.